This T cell receptor beta chain was documented in a study of shared clonotypes between healthy human individuals. Study-level points and caveats: The sampled material consisted only of blood, and tissue repertoires are likely to differ. Larger estimated richness was generally seen in naive subsets than in memory subsets. Naive CD4 clonotypes overlapped across a handful of donors at approximately 5.5%.

The V gene's germline CDR1 is SQVTM and CDR2 ANQGSEA. V lost 6 bases to trimming and J lost 4 bases; unmatched junction nucleotides: 7. The CDR3 runs to 15 residues. This clone was counted a few times. The antigen is unknown. Tens of thousands of T cell genomes (approximately 210 ng DNA) went into each sorted-subset replicate. Produced via immunoSEQ multiplex PCR; TCRdb's table is partial and in-frame only. Found here are some 1 million clones, approximately 70% of them singletons; the top ten hold over 1.3%. This sequence was found in a man between 18 and 35 years old in good health. The chain joins TRBV29-1 to TRBJ2-1; 12 bases are shared with TRBD1. Sequenced input: memory CD4+ T cells sorted from blood. Subset defined: CD45RA-negative fraction. DNA for the CDR3: TGCAGCGTGGGACAGGGGGCCAGGTTTTACAATGAGCAGTTCTTC. Its translation is CSVGQGARFYNEQFF.